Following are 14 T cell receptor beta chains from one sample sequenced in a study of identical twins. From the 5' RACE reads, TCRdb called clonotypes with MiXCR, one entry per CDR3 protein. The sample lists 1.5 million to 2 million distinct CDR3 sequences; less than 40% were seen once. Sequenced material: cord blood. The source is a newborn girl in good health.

The CDR3 spells CASSQSGLASSYNEQYF. The CDR3 region has the DNA TGCGCCAGCAGCCAATCAGGACTCGCTAGCTCCTACAATGAGCAGTACTTC. V usage is TRBV4-1 and J usage is TRBJ2-7; TRBD2 might be the D (5 bases). The CDR3 spans 17 residues. V was cut by 2 bases and J by 7 bases, with 24 bases left in between. Germline V gene lookup returns CDR1 MGHRA and CDR2 YSYEKL.

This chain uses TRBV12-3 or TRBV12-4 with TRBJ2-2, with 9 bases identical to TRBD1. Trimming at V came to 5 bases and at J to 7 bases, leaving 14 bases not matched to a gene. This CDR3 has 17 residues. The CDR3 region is CASSLTPGQGESGELFF. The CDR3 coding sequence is TGTGCCAGCAGTCTCACCCCGGGACAGGGAGAAAGCGGGGAGCTGTTTTTT.

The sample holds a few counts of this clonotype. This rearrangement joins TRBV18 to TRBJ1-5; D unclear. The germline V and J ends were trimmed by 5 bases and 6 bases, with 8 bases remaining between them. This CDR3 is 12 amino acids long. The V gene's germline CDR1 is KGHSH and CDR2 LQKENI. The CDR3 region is CASSATSQPQHF. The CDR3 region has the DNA TGTGCCAGCTCAGCCACCAGTCAGCCCCAGCATTTT.

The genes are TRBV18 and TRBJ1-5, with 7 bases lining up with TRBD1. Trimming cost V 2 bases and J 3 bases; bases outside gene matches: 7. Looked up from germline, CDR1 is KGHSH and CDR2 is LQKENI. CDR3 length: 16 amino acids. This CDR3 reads CASSPNPTGNNQPQHF. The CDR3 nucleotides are TGTGCCAGCTCACCAAACCCGACAGGGAACAATCAGCCCCAGCATTTT.

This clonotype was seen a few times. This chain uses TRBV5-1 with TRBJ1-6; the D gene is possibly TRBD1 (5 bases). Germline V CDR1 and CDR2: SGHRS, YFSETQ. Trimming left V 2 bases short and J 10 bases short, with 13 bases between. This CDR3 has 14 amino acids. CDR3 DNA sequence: TGCGCCAGCAGCTTAAGGGGCCAGGACTCACCCCTCCACTTT. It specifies CASSLRGQDSPLHF. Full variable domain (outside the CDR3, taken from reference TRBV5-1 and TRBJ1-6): KAGVTQTPRYLIKTRGQQVTLSCSPISGHRSVSWYQQTPGQGLQFLFEYFSETQRNKGNFPGRFSGRQFSNSRSEMNVSTLELGDSALYLCASSLRGQDSPLHFGNGTRLTVT.

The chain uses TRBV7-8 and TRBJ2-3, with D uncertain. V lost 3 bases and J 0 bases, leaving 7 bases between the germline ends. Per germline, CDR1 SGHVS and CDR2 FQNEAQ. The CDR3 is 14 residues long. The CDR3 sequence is CASSFVFSTDTQYF. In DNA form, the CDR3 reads TGTGCCAGCAGCTTTGTATTCAGCACAGATACGCAGTATTTT.

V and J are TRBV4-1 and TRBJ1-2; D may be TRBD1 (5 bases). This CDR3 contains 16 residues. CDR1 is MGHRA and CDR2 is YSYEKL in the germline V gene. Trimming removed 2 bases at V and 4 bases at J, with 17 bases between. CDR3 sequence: CASSQPGRVLGYGYTF. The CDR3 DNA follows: TGCGCCAGCAGCCAACCAGGGAGGGTTCTGGGCTATGGCTACACCTTC.

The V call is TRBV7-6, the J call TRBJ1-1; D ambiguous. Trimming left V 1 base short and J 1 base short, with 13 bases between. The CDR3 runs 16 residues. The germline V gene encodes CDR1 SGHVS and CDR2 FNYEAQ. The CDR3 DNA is TGTGCCAGCAGCTTAGAGGGTGGGCGTCCGAACACTGAAGCTTTCTTT. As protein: CASSLEGGRPNTEAFF.

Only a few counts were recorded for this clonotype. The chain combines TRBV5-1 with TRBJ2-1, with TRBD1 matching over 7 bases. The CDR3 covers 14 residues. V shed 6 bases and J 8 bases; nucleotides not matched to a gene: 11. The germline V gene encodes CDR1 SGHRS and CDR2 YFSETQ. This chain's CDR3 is CASTTAGGSDEQFF. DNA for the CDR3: TGCGCCAGCACAACGGCAGGGGGAAGCGATGAGCAGTTCTTC.

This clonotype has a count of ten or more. Here the CDR3 reads CASSLVRGGGIQYF. In nucleotides, the CDR3 is TGTGCCAGCAGCTTAGTTCGGGGGGGTGGCATTCAGTACTTC. This chain uses TRBV11-2 with TRBJ2-4, with TRBD2 identical over 8 bases. The junction had 5 bases not matched to a gene; V was cut back by 1 base and J by 9 bases. Germline lookup yields CDR1 SGHAT and CDR2 FQNNGV. This CDR3 contains 14 residues.

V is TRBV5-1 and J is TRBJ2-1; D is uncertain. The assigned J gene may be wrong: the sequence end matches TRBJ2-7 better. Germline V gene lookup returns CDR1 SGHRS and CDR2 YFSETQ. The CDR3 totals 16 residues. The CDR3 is CASSLGDSSSYNEQYF. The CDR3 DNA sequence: TGCGCCAGCAGCTTGGGAGACTCGAGCTCCTACAATGAGCAGTACTTC.

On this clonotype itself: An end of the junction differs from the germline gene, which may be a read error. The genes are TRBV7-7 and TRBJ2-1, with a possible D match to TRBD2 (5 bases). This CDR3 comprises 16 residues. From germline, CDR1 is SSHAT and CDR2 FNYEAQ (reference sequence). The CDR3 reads CASSSSEGSSYNEQFF. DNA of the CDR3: TGTGCTAGCAGCTCGTCAGAGGGTAGCTCCTACAATGAGCAGTTCTTC.

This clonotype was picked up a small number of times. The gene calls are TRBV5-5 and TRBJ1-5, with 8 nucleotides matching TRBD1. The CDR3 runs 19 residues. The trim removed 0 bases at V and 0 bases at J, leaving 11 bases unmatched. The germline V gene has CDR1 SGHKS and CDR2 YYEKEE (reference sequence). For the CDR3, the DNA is TGTGCCAGCAGCTTGGGACAAGGACAGGGAGGCCATAGCAATCAGCCCCAGCATTTT. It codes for CASSLGQGQGGHSNQPQHF.

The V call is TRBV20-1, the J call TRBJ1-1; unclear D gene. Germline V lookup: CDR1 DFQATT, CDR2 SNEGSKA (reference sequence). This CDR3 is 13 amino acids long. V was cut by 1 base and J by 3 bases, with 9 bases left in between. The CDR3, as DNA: TGCAGTGCTAGAGGGGGAAGGGACACTGAAGCTTTCTTT. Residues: CSARGGRDTEAFF.